The 2 T cell receptor beta chains in this list originate from one sample, sequenced in a study of blood T cell repertoires in COVID-19. The repertoire was sequenced with immunoSEQ multiplex PCR; TCRdb's copy has only in-frame clones and lacks some. In the table there are about 200,000 clones, approximately 90% of which are singletons. Sequenced sample: peripheral blood. The receptors shown here come from a man aged 50-60 years with COVID-19, enrolled during active disease.

This rearrangement joins TRBV20-1 to TRBJ1-1; TRBD1 aligns across 7 bases. The CDR3 consists of 12 residues. V shed 3 bases, J shed 6 bases, and the junction held 4 bases outside the gene matches. Germline CDR1 DFQATT, CDR2 SNEGSKA (reference sequence). The chain's CDR3 is CSASRQGSEAFF. Written as DNA, the CDR3 is TGCAGTGCTAGTAGACAGGGATCTGAAGCTTTCTTT.

The chain employs TRBV6-1 and TRBJ2-2; the D is unclear. The CDR3 is 14 amino acids. The V gene lost 4 bases and the J gene lost 6 bases, with 12 bases spanning the gap. CDR1 and CDR2 from the germline V gene are MNHNS and SASEGT. CDR3 region: CASSVATDSGELFF. For the CDR3, the DNA is TGTGCCAGCAGTGTAGCCACTGACTCCGGGGAGCTGTTTTTT.